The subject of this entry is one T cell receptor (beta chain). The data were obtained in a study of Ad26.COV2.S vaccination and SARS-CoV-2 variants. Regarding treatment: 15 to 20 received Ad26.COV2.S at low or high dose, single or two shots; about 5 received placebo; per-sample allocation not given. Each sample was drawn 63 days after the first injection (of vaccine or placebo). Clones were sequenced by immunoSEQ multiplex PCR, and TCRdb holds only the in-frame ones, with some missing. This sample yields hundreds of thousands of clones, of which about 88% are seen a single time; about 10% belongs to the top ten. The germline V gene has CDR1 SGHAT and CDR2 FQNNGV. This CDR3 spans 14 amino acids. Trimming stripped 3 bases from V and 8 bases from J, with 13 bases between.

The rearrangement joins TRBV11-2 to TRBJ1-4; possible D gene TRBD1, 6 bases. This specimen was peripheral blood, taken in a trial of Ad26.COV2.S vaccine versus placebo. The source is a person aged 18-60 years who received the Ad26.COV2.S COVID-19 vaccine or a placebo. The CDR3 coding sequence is TGTGCCAGCAGCTTTCTGGGGGCGAAGGAAAAACTGTTTTTT. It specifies CASSFLGAKEKLFF.